Listed below are T cell receptor beta chains from one sample, sequenced in a study of CD8 T cells in ankylosing spondylitis. A single record per CDR3 protein comes from TCRdb applying MiXCR to the 5' RACE reads. The sample carries 39,000 or so distinct CDR3 sequences, around a tenth recorded once. The material sequenced was blood, either unsorted or a sorted T cell fraction (not recorded which). These receptor sequences come from a male donor with ankylosing spondylitis or in good health (not recorded which). CDR3s include the opening cysteine and the closing phenylalanine or tryptophan. A D gene is named only where the DNA matches it firmly. Where a row states a size, it is once, few, many or the class of an expanded clone; other rows omit it.

many,TRBJ2-2,TRBD1,TRBV12-3/TRBV12-4,TGTGCCAGCATTATGGACAGGGGAATTCCCGGGGAGCTGTTTTTT,CASIMDRGIPGELFF
many,TRBJ2-2,TRBD2,TRBV4-2,TGTGCCAGCAGCCGCTGGACTAGCGGGACGGACACCGGGGAGCTGTTTTTT,CASSRWTSGTDTGELFF
many,TRBJ1-2,NA,TRBV6-1,TGTGCCAGCAGTACACCTTTCAGGGACTATGGCTACACCTTC,CASSTPFRDYGYTF
NA,TRBJ1-5,TRBD1,TRBV2,TGTACCCTCAGCGATCCGGGACAGCCCTTTGTAATAGACGATCAGCCCCAGCATTTT,CTLSDPGQPFVIDDQPQHF
many,TRBJ2-3,NA,TRBV5-1,TGCGCCAGCAGCCCGTTGTTGAGGTCTAGCTTGTCTAGCACAGATACGCAGTATTTT,CASSPLLRSSLSSTDTQYF
many,TRBJ1-3,NA,TRBV11-2,TGTGCCAGCAGCTTATCAGACAGCTCTGGAAACACCATATATTTT,CASSLSDSSGNTIYF
many,TRBJ2-6,NA,TRBV5-1,TGCGCCAGCAGCTCCCCCGGACGGGCTGGGGCCAACGTCCTGACTTTC,CASSSPGRAGANVLTF
many,TRBJ1-2,NA,TRBV12-3/TRBV12-4,TGTGCCAGCAGTTCAAGGTTCGGGACATACACCTTC,CASSSRFGTYTF
many,TRBJ1-5,NA,TRBV2,TGTGCCAGCAGTACTCAGGGTCAGCCCCAGCATTTT,CASSTQGQPQHF
many,TRBJ2-5,NA,TRBV20-1,TGCAGTGCCCCGACACTTAAAGAGACCCAGTACTTC,CSAPTLKETQYF
many,TRBJ2-1,NA,TRBV7-9,TGTGCCAGCAGCGGGGGGGGACAGGTCAATGATGAGCAGTTCTTC,CASSGGGQVNDEQFF
many,TRBJ2-1,TRBD2,TRBV20-1,TGCAGTGCTAGAGATCTAACTAGCGGGGGGGGAACCTACAATGAGCAGTTCTTC,CSARDLTSGGGTYNEQFF
NA,TRBJ2-7,TRBD2,TRBV10-3,TGTGCCATCAGGGGACTAGCGGGGGACTACGAGCAGTACTTC,CAIRGLAGDYEQYF
many,TRBJ1-1,TRBD1,TRBV12-3/TRBV12-4,TGTGCCAGCAGACTACAGGGGGCACGGAACACTGAAGCTTTCTTT,CASRLQGARNTEAFF
many,TRBJ1-2,NA,TRBV3-1,TGTGCCAGCAGCCCCTCGGGCTGGGAGGGCTACACCTTC,CASSPSGWEGYTF
many,TRBJ2-1,NA,TRBV7-2,TGTGCCAGCAGCATAACGGGACACCGGGGTGGTGAGCAGTTCTTC,CASSITGHRGGEQFF
many,TRBJ2-1,TRBD2,TRBV29-1,TGCAGCGTGAAAATAGCGGGAGGGTACAATGAGCAGTTCTTC,CSVKIAGGYNEQFF
many,TRBJ2-1,NA,TRBV6-5,TGTGCCAGCAGTTACTCGGCGGACTCCTACAATGAGCAGTTCTTC,CASSYSADSYNEQFF
few,TRBJ2-3,NA,TRBV7-2,TGTGCCAGCAGCTTAGGGAGCAGGGGGGGCACAGATACGCAGTATTTT,CASSLGSRGGTDTQYF
many,TRBJ2-5,NA,TRBV21-1,TGTGCCAGCAGCAAACCGAGGACAGGGGGGCTCTTC,CASSKPRTGGLF
many,TRBJ2-1,NA,TRBV20-1,TGCAGTGCTCTCAAAGATGGCGAAAATCCATGGTCGAGTGAGCAGTTCTTC,CSALKDGENPWSSEQFF
many,TRBJ2-1,NA,TRBV11-1,TGTGCCAGCAGGTCCTCTACGAATGAGCAGTTCTTC,CASRSSTNEQFF
NA,TRBJ2-1,NA,TRBV7-3,TGTGCCAGCAGCCTCAATAGCGCCGAGCAGTTCTTC,CASSLNSAEQFF